This T cell receptor beta chain was captured in a study of molecular identifiers for immune sequencing clone quantification (dated by TCRdb to the late 2010s). Concerning the study at large: In a replicate experiment, RNA from around 20,000 or 100,000 naive CD8 T cells was split into five aliquots, four of which were sequenced. This methods study used CD8 T cells to benchmark TCR RNA copy counting and molecular-identifier clustering-based TCR repertoire sequencing (MIDCIRS).

Study-wide conclusions, independent of this receptor: Clones above 20 RNA copies held over 98% of molecules in CMV-specific effector cells but under 1% in naive cells. Highly expanded clone sizes could be underestimated because identical TCR molecules may share a barcode. A single cell's worth of spiked-in Jurkat TCR RNA was reported detectable even among 900,000 to 1,000,000 naive CD8 T cells. When barcode sub-clustering was omitted, TCR diversity was inflated by chimeric consensus sequences, with chimeras reaching as high as 47%. The naive libraries included spiked-in Jurkat TCR RNA (roughly 9 copies' worth), and this RNA is not part of the donor repertoire. Modeling indicated approximately 3.1 TCR RNA copies recovered per cell, compared with about 10 by digital PCR, which implies a capture efficiency of 25% to 35%.

This clonotype was seen a handful of times. Its antigen remains unidentified. The sample holds no much larger clone one base away, and base qualities are not on file. Libraries of naive CD8 T cells were generated from about 20,000 to 1,000,000 sorted cells, with 10%, 30% or 50% of the purified RNA used. Naive CD8 T cells were FACS-sorted as CD8+CD4-CCR7+CD45RA+ on a BD FACSAria II into RLT Plus buffer. Detection sensitivity was tested by spiking Jurkat RNA equal to roughly ten TCR copies' worth into samples containing roughly 19,000-1,000,000 naive CD8 T cells. CD8 T cells were enriched with RosetteSep CD8+ T Cell Enrichment Cocktail and Ficoll-Paque, followed by ACK red cell lysis. The CDR3 contains 13 residues, cysteine and phenylalanine counted. The sequence is cut down to CDR3 DNA, 39 bases in frame from base 1. The junction carries 10 bases between V and J, which are trimmed by 1 base and 9 bases respectively. Based on the germline V gene, the CDR1 and CDR2 sequences are MGHRA and YSYEKL.

The method was PCR. Reads for this sample came from an Illumina HiSeq 4000. Bulk TCR libraries were prepared as previously described, using TCR primers listed in Table S5. Total RNA was purified with the Qiagen AllPrep DNA/RNA kit. Before analysis, reads from multiple sequencing runs of the same library were pooled. In the authors' own workflow: Only reads with exact TCR constant sequence were kept, trimmed to 150 nt, and grouped by their 12-nt molecular barcodes. Reads within each barcode group were sub-clustered using a 15% Levenshtein threshold, and quality-weighted consensus sequences were constructed for each RNA molecule. Non-functional sequences were filtered out, along with any lower-count sequence sitting one edit away from another sequence. Barcode sub-clusters with fewer than 20% of the maximum read count were removed, based on fitting two negative binomial distributions. TCRdb itself trimmed the public reads at Q25 with fastp, ran MiXCR and retained productive beta chains. Duplicate CDR3 protein sequences are folded into a single record with the most common DNA and genes. Here the V and J calls rest on TCRdb's processing, not on the authors' analysis. The table for this sample lists approximately 59,000 distinct CDR3 sequences; roughly 18% of them were counted only once. The ten largest clones take up less than 2% of the sample.

The sequenced sample was naive CD8+ T cells from blood, with Jurkat cell RNA spiked in. The cell subset or site label of this sample denotes: FACS-sorted CD8+CD4-CCR7+CD45RA+ naive T cells. This sequence was found in a human donor in good health. Some libraries in this study had Jurkat cell RNA spiked in. The receptor chain draws on TRBV4-1 and TRBJ1-5; the D gene assignment is ambiguous. The DNA sequence follows: TGCGCCAGCAGCCAAGGTTTTGGCGGGCCCCAGCATTTT. This translates into CASSQGFGGPQHF.